Below, 4 T cell receptor beta chains from the same sample are listed, as sequenced in a study of beta chain features in type 1 diabetes. Study outcomes and limitations: When Type 1 diabetes patients were examined, their TCRB CDR3s proved moderately but significantly shorter in all four CD4+ subsets.

Their cognate antigens are unknown. The authors reverse transcribed all of the isolated RNA, so sequencing captured expressed TCRB transcripts. Assay used: immunoSEQ multiplex PCR; TCRdb lists only in-frame clones, some missing. The sample yields around 250,000 clones, approximately 15% seen once. Sequenced material: naive CD4+ T cells from blood. The source is a man aged 25-45 years with type 1 diabetes.

This clone was observed a few times. This CDR3 is also generated by other DNA sequences in the sample. The chain carries TRBV28 and TRBJ2-7, with D possibly matching TRBD2 (5 bases). The germline CDR1 and CDR2 sequences are MDHEN and SYDVKM. Trimming removed 2 bases from V and 3 bases from J, with 5 bases in between. This CDR3 has 12 residues. In DNA form, the CDR3 reads TGTGCCAGCAGTTTAGGAGGCTACGAGCAGTACTTC. It specifies CASSLGGYEQYF.

This clone was detected a few times. The chain is built from TRBV7-9 and TRBJ1-1, with no clear D. Germline V lookup: CDR1 SEHNR, CDR2 FQNEAQ (reference sequence). Trimming stripped 10 bases from V and 5 bases from J, with 17 bases between. The CDR3 spans 13 residues. The CDR3 region has the DNA TGTGCCACACGTCGTTCGGGGAATACTGAAGCTTTCTTT. This encodes CATRRSGNTEAFF.

This clone was counted only a few times. The chain joins TRBV18 to TRBJ1-1; D is ambiguous. V was pared by 1 base and J by 6 bases, with 15 bases between. The germline V gene has CDR1 KGHSH and CDR2 LQKENI. This CDR3 has 15 amino acids. The CDR3 sequence is CASSPRENGNSEAFF. The CDR3 DNA reads TGTGCCAGCTCACCACGCGAGAATGGTAATTCTGAAGCTTTCTTT.

The J gene is TRBJ1-4, the V gene TRBV9; D is uncertain. V shed 0 bases and J shed 0 bases, with 9 bases lying between them. There are 16 residues in the CDR3. Germline-derived CDR1 and CDR2 are SGDLS and YYNGEE. Written as DNA, the CDR3 is TGTGCCAGCAGCGTAGGGGCGTCGGCAACTAATGAAAAACTGTTTTTT. It specifies CASSVGASATNEKLFF.